The T cell receptor beta chain described here comes from a study of T cells in Graves' hyperthyroidism and ophthalmopathy. Study-level background: Peripheral blood was drawn at first diagnosis, prior to all treatment.

General study findings and limits: Model-based prediction identified ophthalmopathy a median around 6.5 months prior to its onset.

This clonotype was detected only a few times. What it binds is unknown. PBMCs stemmed from less than 13 ml fresh peripheral blood. The TCR beta CDR3 regions underwent amplification using RNA transcripts as the source. The HTBI set primed first-round TCR CDR3 RT-PCR. TCRdb re-analysed the multiplex PCR reads in MiXCR, keeping a single row per CDR3 protein. The repertoire includes around 500,000 distinct CDR3 sequences, around a fifth of them detected once, and approximately 49% sits in the top ten. The CDR3 is 12 residues long. CDR1 and CDR2 (germline): DFQATT, SNEGSKA (reference sequence). J was trimmed by 6 bases and V by 6 bases; bases with no gene match: 6.

Sequenced: blood. The rearrangement links TRBV20-1 to TRBJ1-2; 8 bases match TRBD1. The sequence derives from a woman aged 70-85 years with Graves' ophthalmopathy. CDR3 sequence reads: CSADRGWNGYTF. The CDR3 DNA follows: TGCAGTGCCGACAGGGGATGGAATGGCTACACCTTC.